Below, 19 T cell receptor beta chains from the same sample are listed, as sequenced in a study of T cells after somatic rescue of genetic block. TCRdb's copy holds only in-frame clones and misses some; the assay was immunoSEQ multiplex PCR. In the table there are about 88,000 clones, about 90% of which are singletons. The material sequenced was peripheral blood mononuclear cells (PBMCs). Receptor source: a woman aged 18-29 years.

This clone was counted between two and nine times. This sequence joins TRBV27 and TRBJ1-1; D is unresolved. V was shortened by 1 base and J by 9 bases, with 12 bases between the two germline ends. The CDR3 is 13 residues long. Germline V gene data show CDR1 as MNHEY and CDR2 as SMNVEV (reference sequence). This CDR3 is CASSLFPDVKAFF. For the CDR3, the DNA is TGTGCCAGCAGTTTATTCCCAGACGTTAAAGCTTTCTTT.

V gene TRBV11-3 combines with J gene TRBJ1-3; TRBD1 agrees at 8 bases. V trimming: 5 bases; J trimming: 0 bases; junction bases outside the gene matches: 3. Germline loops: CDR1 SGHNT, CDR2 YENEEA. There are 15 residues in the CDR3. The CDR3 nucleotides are TGTGCCAGCAGCGGGGACAGGAACTCTGGAAACACCATATATTTT. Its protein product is CASSGDRNSGNTIYF.

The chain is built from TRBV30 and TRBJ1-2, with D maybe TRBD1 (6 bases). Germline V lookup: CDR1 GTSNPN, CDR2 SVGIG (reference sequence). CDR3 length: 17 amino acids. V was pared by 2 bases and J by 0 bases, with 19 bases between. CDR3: CAWSIRMRSGANYGYTF. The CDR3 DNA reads TGTGCCTGGAGTATTCGAATGAGGTCAGGGGCTAACTATGGCTACACCTTC. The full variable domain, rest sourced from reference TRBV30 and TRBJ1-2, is SQTIHQWPATLVQPVGSPLSLECTVEGTSNPNLYWYRQAAGRGLQLLFYSVGIGQISSEVPQNLSASRPQDRQFILSSKKLLLSDSGFYLCAWSIRMRSGANYGYTFGSGTRLTVV.

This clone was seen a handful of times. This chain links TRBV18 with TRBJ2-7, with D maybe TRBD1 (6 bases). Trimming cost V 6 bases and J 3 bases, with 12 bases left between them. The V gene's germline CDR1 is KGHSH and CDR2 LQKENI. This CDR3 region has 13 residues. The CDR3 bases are TGTGCCAGCTCGCGCAACAGGGACTACGAGCAGTACTTC. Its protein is CASSRNRDYEQYF.

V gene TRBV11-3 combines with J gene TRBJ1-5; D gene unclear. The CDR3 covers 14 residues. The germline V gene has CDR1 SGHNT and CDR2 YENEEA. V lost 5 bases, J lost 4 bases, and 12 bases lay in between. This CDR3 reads CASSPGRRNQPQHF. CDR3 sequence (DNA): TGTGCCAGCAGCCCCGGACGGAGAAATCAGCCCCAGCATTTT.

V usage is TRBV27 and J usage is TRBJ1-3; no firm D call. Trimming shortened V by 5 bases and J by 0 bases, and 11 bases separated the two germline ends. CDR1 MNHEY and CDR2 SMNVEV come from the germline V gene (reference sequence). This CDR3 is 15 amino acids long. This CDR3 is CASSDRRNSGNTIYF. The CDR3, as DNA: TGTGCCAGCAGTGATCGACGGAACTCTGGAAACACCATATATTTT.

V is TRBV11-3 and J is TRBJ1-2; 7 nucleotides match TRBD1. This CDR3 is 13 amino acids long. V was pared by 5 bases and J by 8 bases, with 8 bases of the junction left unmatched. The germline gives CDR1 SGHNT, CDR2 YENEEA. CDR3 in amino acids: CASSQGDRRGYTF. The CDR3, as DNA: TGTGCCAGCAGCCAGGGGGACCGCAGAGGCTACACCTTC.

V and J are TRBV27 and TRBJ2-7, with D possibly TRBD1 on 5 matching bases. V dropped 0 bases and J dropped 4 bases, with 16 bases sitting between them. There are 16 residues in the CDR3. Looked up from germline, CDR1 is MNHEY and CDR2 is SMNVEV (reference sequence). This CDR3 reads CASSLSEGDHPYEQYF. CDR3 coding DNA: TGTGCCAGCAGTTTATCGGAAGGGGATCATCCTTACGAGCAGTACTTC.

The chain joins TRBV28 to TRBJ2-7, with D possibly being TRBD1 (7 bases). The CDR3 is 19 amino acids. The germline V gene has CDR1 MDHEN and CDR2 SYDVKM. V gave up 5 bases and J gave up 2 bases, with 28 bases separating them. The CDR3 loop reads CASSPRGGGALGLTYEQYF. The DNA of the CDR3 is TGTGCCAGCAGTCCCCGAGGGGGCGGGGCCTTGGGTCTAACCTACGAGCAGTACTTC.

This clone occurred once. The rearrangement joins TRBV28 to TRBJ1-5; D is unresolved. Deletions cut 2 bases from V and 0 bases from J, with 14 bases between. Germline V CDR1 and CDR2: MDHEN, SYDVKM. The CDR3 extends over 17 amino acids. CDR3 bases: TGTGCCAGCAGTTTACATAAGCGGGGATATAGCAATCAGCCCCAGCATTTT. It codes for CASSLHKRGYSNQPQHF.

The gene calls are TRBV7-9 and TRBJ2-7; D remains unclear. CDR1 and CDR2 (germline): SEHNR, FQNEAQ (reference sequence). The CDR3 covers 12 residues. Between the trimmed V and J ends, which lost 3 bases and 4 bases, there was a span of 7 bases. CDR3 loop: CASSFRTYEQYF. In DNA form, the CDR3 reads TGTGCCAGCAGCTTTCGCACATACGAGCAGTACTTC.

The CDR3 loop reads CASSFRGIAEAFF. The CDR3 bases are TGTGCCAGCAGTTTCAGGGGGATCGCTGAAGCTTTCTTT. J is TRBJ1-1 and V is TRBV28; 7 nucleotides line up with TRBD1. CDR3 length: 13 residues. CDR1 is MDHEN, CDR2 SYDVKM, per germline. Trimming took 3 bases from V and 6 from J; bases not matched to a gene: 4.

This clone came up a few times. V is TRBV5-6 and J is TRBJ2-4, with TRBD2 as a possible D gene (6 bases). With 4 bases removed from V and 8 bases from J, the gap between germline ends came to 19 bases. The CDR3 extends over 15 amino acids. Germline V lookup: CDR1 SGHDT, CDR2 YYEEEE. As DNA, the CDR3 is TGTGCCAGCAGCCCGACTGGAGGGCCCGGGGACATTCAGTACTTC. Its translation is CASSPTGGPGDIQYF.

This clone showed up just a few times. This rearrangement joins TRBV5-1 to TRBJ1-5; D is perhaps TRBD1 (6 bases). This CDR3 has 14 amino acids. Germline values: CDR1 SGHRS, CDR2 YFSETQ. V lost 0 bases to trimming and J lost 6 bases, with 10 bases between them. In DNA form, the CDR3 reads TGCGCCAGCAGCTTGGGTGCAGGGGTTCAGCCCCAGCATTTT. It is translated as CASSLGAGVQPQHF.

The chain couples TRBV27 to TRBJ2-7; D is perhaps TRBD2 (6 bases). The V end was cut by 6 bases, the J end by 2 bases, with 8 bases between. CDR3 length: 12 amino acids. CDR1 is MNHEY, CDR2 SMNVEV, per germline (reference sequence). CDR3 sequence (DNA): TGTGCCAGCAGGGGAGGAGCCTACGAGCAGTACTTC. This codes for CASRGGAYEQYF.

CDR3: CASSEGQVSEAFF. Written as DNA, the CDR3 is TGTGCCAGCAGTGAAGGGCAGGTATCGGAAGCTTTCTTT. This sequence joins TRBV2 and TRBJ1-1; D uncertain. V gave up 1 base and J gave up 8 bases, with 11 bases separating them. This CDR3 is built from 13 residues. Germline-derived CDR1 and CDR2 are SNHLY and FYNNEI.

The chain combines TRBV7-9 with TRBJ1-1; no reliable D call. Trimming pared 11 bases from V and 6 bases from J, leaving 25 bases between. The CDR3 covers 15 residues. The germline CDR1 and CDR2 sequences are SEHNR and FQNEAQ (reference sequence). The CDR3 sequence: CASLTAGRSSSEAFF. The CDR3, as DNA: TGTGCCTCCTTAACGGCTGGGCGATCATCATCTGAAGCTTTCTTT.

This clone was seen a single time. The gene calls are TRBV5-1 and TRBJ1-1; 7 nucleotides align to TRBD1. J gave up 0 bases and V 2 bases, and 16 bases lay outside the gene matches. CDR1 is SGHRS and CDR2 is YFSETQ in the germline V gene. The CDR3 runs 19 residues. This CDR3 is CASSFPPWAGGGMNTEAFF. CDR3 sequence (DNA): TGCGCCAGCAGCTTCCCCCCCTGGGCAGGGGGGGGCATGAACACTGAAGCTTTCTTT. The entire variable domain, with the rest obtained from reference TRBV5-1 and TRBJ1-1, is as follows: KAGVTQTPRYLIKTRGQQVTLSCSPISGHRSVSWYQQTPGQGLQFLFEYFSETQRNKGNFPGRFSGRQFSNSRSEMNVSTLELGDSALYLCASSFPPWAGGGMNTEAFFGQGTRLTVV.

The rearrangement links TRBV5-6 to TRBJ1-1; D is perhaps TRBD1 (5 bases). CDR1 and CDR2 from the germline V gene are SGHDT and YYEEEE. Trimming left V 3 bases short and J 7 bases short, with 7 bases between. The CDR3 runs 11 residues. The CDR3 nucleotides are TGTGCCAGCAGCTGGACAAATGAAGCTTTCTTT. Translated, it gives CASSWTNEAFF.